The rows below give T cell receptor beta chains drawn from one sample of a study of T cells in Graves' hyperthyroidism and ophthalmopathy. TCRdb processed the multiplex PCR reads anew with MiXCR; each CDR3 protein has one entry. The sample lists 600,000 to 650,000 distinct CDR3 sequences, 20% to 25% seen once, with under 35% in the top ten. The sequenced sample was blood. Source of these receptors: a young man with Graves' ophthalmopathy. The CDR3 runs from the conserved cysteine through the conserved F or W. The D gene is left open where the match is weak. Clone size is stated in some rows and not others, as once, few, many or a class when expanded.

>-|TRBV27|TRBJ2-7|-
TGTGCCAGCAGAAGGGTCTCCTACACCTACGAGCAGTACTTC
CASRRVSYTYEQYF
>TRBD2|TRBV10-2|TRBJ2-3|many
TGCGCCAGCAGTGAGGGACTAGCGGGAGGCACAGATACGCAGTATTTT
CASSEGLAGGTDTQYF
>-|TRBV9|TRBJ2-1|-
TGTGCCAGCAGCCCTAGGCTAGCAGGCTACAATGAGCAGTTCTTC
CASSPRLAGYNEQFF
>-|TRBV3-1|TRBJ1-1|many
TGTGCCAGCAGCCGCTCCCAGGGGAACACTGAAGCTTTCTTT
CASSRSQGNTEAFF
>TRBD1|TRBV15|TRBJ1-2|once
TGTGCCACCAGCAGAGGGACAGGGGGCCACTATGGCTACACCTTC
CATSRGTGGHYGYTF
>TRBD2|TRBV7-6|TRBJ2-1|few
TGTGCCAGCAGTCGGACTAGCGGGGGGAGCTCCTACAATGAGCAGTTCTTC
CASSRTSGGSSYNEQFF
>-|TRBV7-2|TRBJ1-1|once
TGTGCCAGCAGCTTATCAACGGGGAGGTGGACTGAAGCTTTCTTT
CASSLSTGRWTEAFF
>TRBD2|TRBV5-6|TRBJ2-7|-
TGTGCCAGCAGCTTGTTAGGACTAGCGAGCTACGAGCAGTACTTC
CASSLLGLASYEQYF
>TRBD2|TRBV19|TRBJ2-7|few
TGTGCCAGTAGTATAAGGACTAGCGGGATTACCGAGCAGTACTTC
CASSIRTSGITEQYF
>-|TRBV28|TRBJ2-7|many
TGTGCCAGCAGTACAGCTTACGAGCAGTACTTC
CASSTAYEQYF
>TRBD1|TRBV19|TRBJ2-4|-
TGTGCCAGTAGTACGAGACCGGGACAGGTAGCCAAAAACATTCAGTACTTC
CASSTRPGQVAKNIQYF
>-|TRBV12-3/TRBV12-4|TRBJ2-1|-
TGTGCCAGCAGAATATTACTAGCAGAGGGGTACAATGGGCAGTTCTTC
CASRILLAEGYNGQFF
>-|TRBV30|TRBJ1-2|-
TGTGCCTGGAGTGTTTTATTGTTGGAACTAACGACTAACTATGGCTACACCTTC
CAWSVLLLELTTNYGYTF
>TRBD2|TRBV28|TRBJ2-1|many
TGTGCCGCGAGCGGGAGGGGATTTGTCAATGAGCAGTTCTTC
CAASGRGFVNEQFF
>-|TRBV2|TRBJ2-1|many
TGTGCCAGCAGTCTTCTACCGCCCATCTCCTACAATGAGCAGTTCTTC
CASSLLPPISYNEQFF
>-|TRBV30|TRBJ2-3|few
TGTGCCTGGAGTTACAGGGCAGATACGCAGTATTTT
CAWSYRADTQYF
>-|TRBV11-2|TRBJ1-6|few
TGTGCCAGCAGCTTAGAGATTAATTCACCCCTCCACTTT
CASSLEINSPLHF
>TRBD2|TRBV29-1|TRBJ2-1|-
TGCAGCGTTGAGCTCCGACAGTTGGCGGGAGTCGGGTACAATGAGCAGTTCTTC
CSVELRQLAGVGYNEQFF
>-|TRBV11-2|TRBJ1-2|few
TGTGCCAGCAGCTCAGGCGGACGGCGCTATGGCTACACCTTC
CASSSGGRRYGYTF
>TRBD2|TRBV11-2|TRBJ2-1|many
TGTGCCAGCAGTCCCCGACAGACTAGCGGGAGCAGGAATGAGCAGTTCTTC
CASSPRQTSGSRNEQFF
>-|TRBV4-1|TRBJ1-2|-
TGCGCCAGCAGCCAAGGATCCCCTCGGGACGGGGGGCGGAATGGCTACACCTTC
CASSQGSPRDGGRNGYTF
>-|TRBV30|TRBJ2-7|-
TGTGCCTGGAGTAAAGGCAGTCTTGGGTACGAGCAGTACTTC
CAWSKGSLGYEQYF
>-|TRBV6-1|TRBJ2-7|-
TGTGCCAGCAGTGAAGGCCCAACAGGAGTCTACGAGCAGTACTTC
CASSEGPTGVYEQYF
>-|TRBV3-1|TRBJ1-1|many
TGTGCCAGCAGCCAAGGATCGGTGAACACTGAAGCTTTCTTT
CASSQGSVNTEAFF
>-|TRBV7-9|TRBJ2-5|few
TGTGCCAGCAGCTCCGCAGGGGAAGAGACCCAGTACTTC
CASSSAGEETQYF
>-|TRBV5-1|TRBJ1-6|few
TGCGCCAGCAGCCCATGGACAGACAATAATTCACCCCTCCACTTT
CASSPWTDNNSPLHF
>-|TRBV20-1|TRBJ1-2|many
TGCAGTGCTAGGGGGGGGAACTATGGCTACACCTTC
CSARGGNYGYTF
>TRBD1|TRBV2|TRBJ2-7|many
TGTGCCAGCCGGGACAGGGGGGCCTACGAGCAGTACTTC
CASRDRGAYEQYF
>-|TRBV4-2|TRBJ2-1|few
TGTGCCAGCAGCCAAGAGAAGGGGGTGTGGAATGAGCAGTTCTTC
CASSQEKGVWNEQFF
>-|TRBV7-9|TRBJ2-4|-
TGTGCCAGCAGCTTAGGCCCCGGGCCAGCCCTCAAAAACATTCAGTACTTC
CASSLGPGPALKNIQYF
>-|TRBV20-1|TRBJ1-1|once
TGCAGTGCTAGAATGGGGTCAGGCAACACTGAAGCTTTCTTT
CSARMGSGNTEAFF
>-|TRBV27|TRBJ2-7|-
TGTGCCAGCCGCCCCGGGGTTAGCTCCTACGAGCAGTACTTC
CASRPGVSSYEQYF
>TRBD2|TRBV29-1|TRBJ2-1|-
TGCAGCGTTTACTCGGGGGGAGGCAATGAGCAGTTCTTC
CSVYSGGGNEQFF
>-|TRBV19|TRBJ2-2|few
TGTGCCAGTACATATTCGGGGGCAAACACCGGGGAGCTGTTTTTT
CASTYSGANTGELFF
>TRBD2|TRBV29-1|TRBJ2-2|few
TGCAGCGTTGAAAGCGGGGGAGCGGGGGCGAACACCGGGGAGCTGTTTTTT
CSVESGGAGANTGELFF
>-|TRBV27|TRBJ2-5|-
TGTGCCAGGAGCCGGTCGATCGTGCGGGAGACCCAGTACTTC
CARSRSIVRETQYF
>-|TRBV20-1|TRBJ2-3|many
TGCAGTGCTAGAGAGGAGGTCATACTCACAGATACGCAGTATTTT
CSAREEVILTDTQYF
>-|TRBV7-9|TRBJ2-7|many
TGTGCCAGCAGCTTAGGACAGTACGAGCAGTACTTC
CASSLGQYEQYF
>TRBD2|TRBV3-1|TRBJ2-1|-
TGTGCCAGCAGCATCAGCGGGACCGGGGCCAATGAGCAGTTCTTC
CASSISGTGANEQFF
>TRBD1|TRBV30|TRBJ2-7|-
TGTGCCGGGACAGGGATTTCCTACGAGCAGTACTTC
CAGTGISYEQYF
>TRBD2|TRBV29-1|TRBJ2-7|-
TGCAGCGTTGCAGAACTAGCGGGAGTAAAGTACGAGCAGTACTTC
CSVAELAGVKYEQYF
>-|TRBV11-3|TRBJ2-2|many
TGTGCCAGCAGCGAAAGGGGCCGGAACGGGGAGCTGTTTTTT
CASSERGRNGELFF